This T cell receptor beta chain appears in the sequencing data of a study of blood T cell repertoires in COVID-19. As processed by the authors: Reference gene primer amplification in the assay estimated nucleated cell counts. Data came from immunoSEQ multiplex PCR; TCRdb stores just in-frame clones and leaves some out. The V and J calls and the clone size are those of that table, but D and trimming were determined from the DNA. The sample has about 180,000 clones; about three quarters are singletons. It was during active infection that Seattle patients were enrolled and then longitudinally followed. Trimming took off 4 bases at V and 8 bases at J, with 26 bases between the two ends. The CDR3 spans 18 residues. Germline V gene lookup returns CDR1 SEHNR and CDR2 FQNEAQ (reference sequence).

The receptor comes from a woman older than 75 with COVID-19, enrolled during active disease. The V and J genes are TRBV7-9 and TRBJ1-4; D is possibly TRBD1 (5 bases). Sequencing was performed on peripheral blood. In DNA, the CDR3 is TGTGCCAGCAGCTCCTCAGGGCAAGGTTCCCCGGTTATCGAAAAACTGTTTTTT. It codes for CASSSSGQGSPVIEKLFF.